The text below deals with one TCR beta chain. What it recognizes is unknown. Generated by immunoSEQ multiplex PCR, the TCRdb table keeps only in-frame clones and is missing some. The sample yields around 110,000 clones, more than 75% seen once. This sample is drawn from a study of T cell responses to AZD1222 COVID-19 vaccine. As for the study in general: Pooled samples include second doses given at about 4 or 12 weeks. Findings of the study overall: At study baseline, merely over 5 AZD1222 recipients were seropositive. Unmutated variant regions are reportedly the target of nearly half of TCRs that are spike-specific. Most donors were white British and more were female, and clonal diversity was possibly underestimated.

Per the germline V gene, CDR1 is LNHDA and CDR2 is SQIVND (reference sequence). With V trimmed by 5 bases and J by 8 bases, 14 bases remained unmatched. CDR3 length: 17 amino acids. The chain is built from TRBV19 and TRBJ2-1, with TRBD2 matching 11 bases. This TCR was recovered from an adult in good health. The sequences come from peripheral blood, collected on day 0 of AZD1222 vaccination. The CDR3 coding sequence is TGTGCCAGTAGTCCTCACCAGGGGCTAGCGGGGGGCTATGAGCAGTTCTTC. This gives the protein CASSPHQGLAGGYEQFF.